The present T cell receptor beta chain was sequenced within a study of memory CD4+ T cells and cytomegalovirus serostatus. About the study: This sample comes from healthy Belgian adults, 9 CMV seropositive, around 26 seronegative. General study results and limits: A US-trained random forest predicted CMV serostatus with median AUC roughly 0.9.

Single viable CD3+CD4+CD8-CD45RO+ cells were sorted as the memory CD4+ T cells. Serum IgG to CMV pp150, pp28, p38 and p52 defined serostatus. Note on this clone: Its target is unknown.

Original processing notes: After removing out-of-frame reads, approximately 2 million distinct TCRbeta sequences remained. Produced via immunoSEQ multiplex PCR; TCRdb's table is partial and in-frame only. The V and J calls and clone size come from that table; D and trimming were worked out from the DNA. The sample shows 35,000 to 40,000 clones, less than 80% of them seen only once. The sample consisted of memory CD4+ T cells from blood. The TCR comes from an adult in good health and CMV-seropositive.

The CDR3: CASSPDSYEQYF. The CDR3, as DNA: TGTGCCAGCTCACCAGACTCCTACGAGCAGTACTTC. V and J are TRBV18 and TRBJ2-7; no clear D. The CDR3 sequence is 12 residues long. Germline CDR1 reads KGHSH; CDR2 reads LQKENI. V lost 2 bases and J lost 0, with 2 bases in between.